This T cell receptor (beta chain) was sequenced in a study of blood T cell repertoires in COVID-19. This CDR3 is built from 16 residues. The V and J ends lost 0 bases and 9 bases, in that order; junction bases with no gene match: 9. Germline V gene data show CDR1 as LNHNV and CDR2 as YYDKDF (reference sequence). Repertoires were generated with immunoSEQ multiplex PCR, while TCRdb's copy carries only in-frame clones and drops some. The sample shows 50,000 to 80,000 clones, 85% to 90% of them seen only once. The chain uses TRBV15 and TRBJ1-5; 9 positions match TRBD1. Sequencing was carried out using PBMCs or T cells enriched from blood (not recorded which). This clonotype was sampled from a woman aged 40-49 years who had recovered from COVID-19. CDR3 nucleotide sequence: TGTGCCACCAGCAGAGATCTCCGACAGGGGGTAGGGCCCCAGCATTTT. It specifies CATSRDLRQGVGPQHF.